These 10 T cell receptor beta chains were sequenced from one sample in a study of Ad26.COV2.S vaccination and SARS-CoV-2 variants. Repertoires were generated with immunoSEQ multiplex PCR, while TCRdb's copy carries only in-frame clones and drops some. The data contain about 350,000 clones, 80% to 90% of them singletons. Treatment: roughly 19 received Ad26.COV2.S at low or high dose, single or two shots; a few received placebo; per-sample allocation not given. Samples came from day 63 after the first vaccine or placebo injection. Here the sequenced sample was peripheral blood, taken in a trial of Ad26.COV2.S vaccine versus placebo. The receptor source for this set is a person between 18 and 60 years old who received the Ad26.COV2.S COVID-19 vaccine or a placebo.

V gene TRBV28 combines with J gene TRBJ2-7; 7 bases align to TRBD1. Germline CDR1 MDHEN, CDR2 SYDVKM. The CDR3 consists of 14 residues. J was trimmed by 0 bases and V by 6 bases; bases with no gene match: 5. In nucleotides, the CDR3 is TGTGCCAGCAGCAAACAGGGGAACTCCTACGAGCAGTACTTC. Encoded protein: CASSKQGNSYEQYF. The full variable domain, its missing parts supplied by reference TRBV28 and TRBJ2-7, is DVKVTQSSRYLVKRTGEKVFLECVQDMDHENMFWYRQDPGLGLRLIYFSYDVKMKEKGDIPEGYSVSREKKERFSLILESASTNQTSMYLCASSKQGNSYEQYFGPGTRLTVT.

This chain joins TRBV29-1 and TRBJ2-2; tentatively, D is TRBD1 (5 bases). The CDR3 is 10 residues long. The germline gives CDR1 SQVTM, CDR2 ANQGSEA. V lost 7 bases, J lost 7 bases, and 7 bases lay in between. The DNA for the CDR3 is TGCAGCGCAGGGAACGGGGAGCTGTTTTTT. Translated: CSAGNGELFF.

This chain links TRBV6-5 with TRBJ2-7; D is perhaps TRBD1 (7 bases). CDR1 MNHEY and CDR2 SVGAGI come from the germline V gene. The CDR3 runs 16 residues. V lost 0 bases to trimming and J lost 4 bases, with 16 bases between them. The CDR3 DNA sequence: TGTGCCAGCAGTTACTCGACGCTCAGGGGGGAGTACGAGCAGTACTTC. It specifies CASSYSTLRGEYEQYF.

This chain joins TRBV6-5 and TRBJ2-2; no reliable D call. CDR3 length: 13 residues. V shed 3 bases and J shed 7 bases, with 9 bases lying between them. Germline CDR1 and CDR2: MNHEY and SVGAGI. As DNA, the CDR3 is TGTGCCAGCAGTTATGGTCCGGGCGGGGAGCTGTTTTTT. It specifies CASSYGPGGELFF.

The chain has TRBV4-1 and TRBJ2-1, with D tentatively TRBD2 (5 bases). The V end lost 4 bases, the J end lost 5 bases, and 21 bases lay between the germline ends. Germline lookup yields CDR1 MGHRA and CDR2 YSYEKL. The CDR3 is 17 residues long. The CDR3 DNA follows: TGCGCCAGCAGCCTCAGAGCGGACCCGTCCCAACACAATGAGCAGTTCTTC. Protein: CASSLRADPSQHNEQFF.

This rearrangement joins TRBV4-2 to TRBJ1-4; 8 bases match TRBD1. This CDR3 contains 15 residues. Unmatched junction bases numbered 6, after V lost 2 bases and J lost 7 bases. Germline V gene sequence: CDR1 LGHNA, CDR2 YNFKEQ. The CDR3: CASSQTTGGGEKLFF. The CDR3 coding sequence is TGTGCCAGCAGCCAAACCACAGGGGGAGGTGAAAAACTGTTTTTT.

V gene TRBV21-1 combines with J gene TRBJ2-7; TRBD1, the table's D call, lacks a check against the DNA. TRBV21-1 is a pseudogene locus. This CDR3 is 14 amino acids long. In DNA form, the CDR3 reads TGTGCCAGCAGCATTTCTCGACAGGGTTACGAGCAGTACTTC. It yields the protein CASSISRQGYEQYF.

The chain is built from TRBV6-5 and TRBJ2-5; TRBD1 is a possible D gene (6 bases). The CDR3 is made up of 14 amino acids. Trimming shortened V by 5 bases and J by 0 bases, and 10 bases separated the two germline ends. In germline, CDR1 is MNHEY, CDR2 SVGAGI. The DNA of the CDR3 is TGTGCCAGCAGTCCCGGACAGAACCAAGAGACCCAGTACTTC. Translated: CASSPGQNQETQYF.

The gene calls are TRBV5-6 and TRBJ2-7; D is uncertain. V dropped 3 bases and J dropped 5 bases, with 6 bases sitting between them. The length of the CDR3 is 11 residues. Germline V gives CDR1 SGHDT, CDR2 YYEEEE. The CDR3 region is CASSYLDEQYF. DNA of the CDR3: TGTGCCAGCAGCTACCTCGACGAGCAGTACTTC.

The chain couples TRBV5-1 to TRBJ1-4, with a possible D match to TRBD1 (6 bases). The germline V gene encodes CDR1 SGHRS and CDR2 YFSETQ. Trimming removed 2 bases from V and 8 bases from J, with 13 bases in between. The CDR3 is 14 amino acids. In DNA, the CDR3 is TGCGCCAGCAGCTTCGGAGGGGGGAAGGAAAAACTGTTTTTT. It yields the protein CASSFGGGKEKLFF.